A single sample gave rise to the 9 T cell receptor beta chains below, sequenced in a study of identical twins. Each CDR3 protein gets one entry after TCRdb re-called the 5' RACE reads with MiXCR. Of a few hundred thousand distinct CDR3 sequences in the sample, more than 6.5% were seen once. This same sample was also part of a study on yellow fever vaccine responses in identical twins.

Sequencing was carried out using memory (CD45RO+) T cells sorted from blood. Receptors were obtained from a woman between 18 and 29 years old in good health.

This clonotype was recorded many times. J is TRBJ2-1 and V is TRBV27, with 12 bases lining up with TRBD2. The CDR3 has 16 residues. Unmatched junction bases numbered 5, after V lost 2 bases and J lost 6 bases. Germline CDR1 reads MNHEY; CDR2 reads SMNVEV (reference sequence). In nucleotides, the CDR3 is TGTGCCAGCAGTTTACCCCCGACTAGCGGGAGCAATGAGCAGTTCTTC. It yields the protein CASSLPPTSGSNEQFF.

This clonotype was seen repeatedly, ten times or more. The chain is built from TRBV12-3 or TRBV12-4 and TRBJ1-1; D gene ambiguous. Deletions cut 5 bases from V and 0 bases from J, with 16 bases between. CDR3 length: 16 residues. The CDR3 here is CASSPSWRSMNTEAFF. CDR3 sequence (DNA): TGTGCCAGCAGTCCTTCTTGGAGGAGCATGAACACTGAAGCTTTCTTT.

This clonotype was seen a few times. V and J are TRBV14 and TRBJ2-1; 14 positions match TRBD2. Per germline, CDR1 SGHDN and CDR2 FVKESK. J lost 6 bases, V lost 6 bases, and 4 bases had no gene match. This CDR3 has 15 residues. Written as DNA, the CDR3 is TGTGCCAGCAGGGGGACTAGCGGGAGATTCAATGAGCAGTTCTTC. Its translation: CASRGTSGRFNEQFF.

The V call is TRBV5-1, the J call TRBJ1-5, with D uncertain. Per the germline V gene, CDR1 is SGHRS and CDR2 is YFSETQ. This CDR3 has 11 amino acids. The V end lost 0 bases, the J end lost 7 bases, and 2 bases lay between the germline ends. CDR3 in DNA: TGCGCCAGCAGCTTGGCCCAGCCCCAGCATTTT. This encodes CASSLAQPQHF. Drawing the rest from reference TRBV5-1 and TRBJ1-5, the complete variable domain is KAGVTQTPRYLIKTRGQQVTLSCSPISGHRSVSWYQQTPGQGLQFLFEYFSETQRNKGNFPGRFSGRQFSNSRSEMNVSTLELGDSALYLCASSLAQPQHFGDGTRLSIL.

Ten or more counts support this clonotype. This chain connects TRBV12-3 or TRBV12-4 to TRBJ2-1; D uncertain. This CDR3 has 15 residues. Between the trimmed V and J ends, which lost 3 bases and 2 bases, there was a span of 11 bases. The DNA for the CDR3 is TGTGCCAGCAGTTTCGGAGCACTCACCTACAATGAGCAGTTCTTC. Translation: CASSFGALTYNEQFF.

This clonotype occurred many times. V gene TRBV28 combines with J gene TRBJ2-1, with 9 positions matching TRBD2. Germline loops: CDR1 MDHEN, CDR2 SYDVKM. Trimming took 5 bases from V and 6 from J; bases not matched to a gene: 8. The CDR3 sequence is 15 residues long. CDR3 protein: CASSPRGSGSNEQFF. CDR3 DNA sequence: TGTGCCAGCAGTCCCCGGGGTAGCGGGAGCAATGAGCAGTTCTTC.

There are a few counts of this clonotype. The CDR3 nucleotides are TGTGCCAGTAGTATAGGCTTTAGCTCTCTCTGGGCCAACGTCCTGACTTTC. This sequence encodes CASSIGFSSLWANVLTF. The chain couples TRBV19 to TRBJ2-6; D uncertain. The CDR3 has 17 amino acids. In germline, CDR1 is LNHDA, CDR2 SQIVND (reference sequence). V gave up 1 base and J gave up 5 bases, with 15 bases separating them.

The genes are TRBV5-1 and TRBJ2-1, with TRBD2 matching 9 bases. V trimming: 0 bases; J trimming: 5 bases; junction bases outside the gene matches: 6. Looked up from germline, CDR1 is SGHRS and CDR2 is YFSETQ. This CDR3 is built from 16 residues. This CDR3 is CASSLEGGRADNEQFF. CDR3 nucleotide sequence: TGCGCCAGCAGCTTGGAAGGCGGGAGGGCCGACAATGAGCAGTTCTTC.

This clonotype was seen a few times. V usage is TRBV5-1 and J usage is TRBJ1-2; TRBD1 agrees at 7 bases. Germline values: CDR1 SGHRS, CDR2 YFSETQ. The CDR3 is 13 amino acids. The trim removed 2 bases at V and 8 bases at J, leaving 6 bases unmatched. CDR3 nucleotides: TGCGCCAGCAGCTTACAGGGGAGTGAGGGCTACACCTTC. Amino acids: CASSLQGSEGYTF.